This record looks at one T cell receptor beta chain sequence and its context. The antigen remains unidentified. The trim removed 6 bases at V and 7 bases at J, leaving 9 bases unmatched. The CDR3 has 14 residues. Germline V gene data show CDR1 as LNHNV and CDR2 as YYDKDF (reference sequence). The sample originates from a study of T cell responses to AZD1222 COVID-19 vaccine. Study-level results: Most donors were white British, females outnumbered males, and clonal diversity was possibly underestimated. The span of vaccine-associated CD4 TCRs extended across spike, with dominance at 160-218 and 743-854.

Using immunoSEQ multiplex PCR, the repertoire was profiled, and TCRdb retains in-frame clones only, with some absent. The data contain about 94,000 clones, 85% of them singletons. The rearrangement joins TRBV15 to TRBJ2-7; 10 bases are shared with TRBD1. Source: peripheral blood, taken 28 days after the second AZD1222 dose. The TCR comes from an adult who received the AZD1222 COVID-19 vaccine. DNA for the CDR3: TGTGCCACCAGACCGGGACAGGGGAGGGGGGAGCAGTACTTC. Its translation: CATRPGQGRGEQYF.